This TCR beta chain is from a study of vaccination and CD4 T cells after COVID-19 (dated by TCRdb to 2022 to 2024). As for the study more broadly: In the convalescent cohort there were six males and four females, among whom were two Hispanic individuals, seven Caucasians, two Asians and one multiracial person. Post-vaccine blood samples were collected a median of around 10 weeks after the second vaccine dose, ranging from roughly 13 to 250 days. The spike-specific CD4+ TCR repertoire was compared before and after mRNA vaccination in approximately ten COVID-19 convalescent patients and 4 infection-naive healthy vaccine recipients. In control cultures, a CEFX viral epitope pool was used as positive control, an HIV-1 Nef peptide pool was used as negative control, or no peptide was added. Culture stimuli were overlapping spike peptide pools from SARS-CoV-2 and from the common cold coronaviruses HCoV-NL63, HCoV-OC43 and HCoV-229E. Post-COVID blood samples were collected from convalescent patients a median of around 96 days after diagnosis, with a range of about 30 to 161 days. In an earlier paper using these donors, memory CD4+ T cell crossreactivity between SARS-CoV-2 and common cold coronavirus spike proteins was assessed at the TCR clonotype level. Participants got two doses of the Pfizer-BioNTech BNT162b2 vaccine (n=8) or two doses of the Moderna mRNA-1273 vaccine (n=2).

Broader findings and caveats from the paper: An increase in the median number of SARS-CoV-2-reactive clonotypes from approximately 23 after infection to 35 to 40 after vaccination was observed, but the change was not found to be significant. The number of convalescent patients in the study was relatively small, and the study did not examine early timepoints following natural infection. Nearly all vaccine-specific clones in convalescent patients (304 of 307) were mono-reactive for SARS-CoV-2 spike rather than cross-reactive with common cold coronaviruses. Among convalescent patients, a median 86.3% of the SARS-CoV-2-reactive clones seen after vaccination appeared only after vaccination, which suggests priming specific to the vaccine.

Trimming costs V 5 bases and J 5 bases, and their ends lie 10 bases apart. CDR1 and CDR2 are read off the germline V gene (reference sequence) as LNHDA and SQIVND. The CDR3, cysteine through phenylalanine, is 13 amino acids long. This entry keeps only the CDR3 DNA: 39 bases, framed from base 1. The treatment or condition label on this specimen signifies: approximately nine-day PBMC culture with coronavirus spike peptide pools or control peptides (ViraFEST assay). CD4+ T cells from unexposed donors were collected before the COVID-19 pandemic (2011-2018). The ViraFEST assay, used in the study, expanded antigen-specific T cells with peptide pools and then identified the expanded clonotypes through TCR sequencing. PBMCs were cultured at roughly 1.8 million per well in IMDM supplemented with about 5% human AB serum and roughly 10 IU/ml IL-2, with 9.5 to 10 ug/ml peptide pools added. Half of the culture medium was replaced with fresh IL-2-containing medium on days 3 and 7. Once the cells had been in culture for around ten days, the EasySep CD4+ T cell isolation kit was used to isolate CD4+ T cells by negative selection. As far as cell numbers permitted, CD4+ T cells from unexposed donors were tested for reactivity against SARS-CoV-2 S and N as well as four spike pools from common cold coronaviruses. Ficoll-Paque Plus gradient centrifugation was used to isolate PBMCs from whole blood, and the isolated PBMCs were then either used fresh or cryopreserved at -140C. Each culture condition was generally run in triplicate wells. Leukapheresis product for the unexposed donors was bought commercially.

Library construction relied on PCR. TCR sequencing of DNA from cultured CD4+ T cells used the Oncomine TCR Beta short-read assay at the Johns Hopkins FTIC core. The QIAamp micro DNA kit was used to extract genomic DNA from the cultured CD4+ T cells. Oncomine TCR Beta libraries made from cultured CD4+ T cells were pooled using unique dual indexes and sequenced on an Illumina iSeq 100. In the authors' own workflow: Non-productive sequences were filtered out, and CDR3s that did not start with C, did not end with F or W, or were shorter than 7 amino acids were discarded. Antigen-specific clonotypes were identified using the MANAFEST web application through comparison of peptide-stimulated wells with reference and other culture wells. To be called positive, a clone needed an FDR below 0.05, an odds ratio above 5, and a productive frequency above 0.1% in at least two of three replicate wells. A clonotype was classed as cross-reactive if the clonotype showed significant expansion both in SARS-CoV-2 spike wells and in at least one common cold coronavirus spike condition. Similarity between CDR3 sequences was evaluated in R version 3.6.1 using Levenshtein distances (stringdist) and unrooted phylogenetic trees (ape). In TCRdb, the public reads were trimmed at Q25 with fastp and aligned with MiXCR, with productive beta chains retained. Under each unique CDR3 protein, matching rows form one entry showing the most common genes and DNA. The V and J calls follow TCRdb's processing rather than the paper's. The sample table contains approximately 10,000 distinct CDR3 sequences; only one count was recorded for just under 45% of them. Around 12% of the sample goes to the ten largest clones.

This clonotype was counted only a few times. Its cognate antigen has yet to be identified. Per-nucleotide qualities are absent, and no much larger clonotype sits a single base away. The chain was built from TRBV19 and TRBJ1-5, with an unclear D gene assignment. The origin of this receptor is a human donor in good health. Material: CD4+ T cells from blood, cultured in vitro. CDR3 protein: CASSPGRDQPQHF. The nucleotide sequence reads TGTGCCAGTAGTCCCGGGAGGGATCAGCCCCAGCATTTT.